Following are 16 T cell receptor beta chains from one sample sequenced in a study of Graves' ophthalmopathy and Graves' hyperthyroidism. Amplifying from RNA transcripts, the study obtained TCR beta CDR3 regions. HTBI-primed RT-PCR formed the first round, and a multiplex PCR formed the second. From the multiplex PCR reads, TCRdb called clonotypes with MiXCR, one entry per CDR3 protein. In the table there are 260,000 or so distinct CDR3 sequences, around 50% of which are singletons. Sequenced: peripheral blood. The receptor set was obtained from an adult man with Graves' ophthalmopathy.

This clonotype occurred many times. The chain has TRBV25-1 and TRBJ1-1; the D gene is possibly TRBD1 (5 bases). This CDR3 has 15 residues. Germline V gene data show CDR1 as MGHDK and CDR2 as SYGVNS. V dropped 0 bases and J dropped 3 bases, with 11 bases sitting between them. CDR3 in DNA: TGTGCCAGCAGTGAATATCAGGGAGGGGACACTGAAGCTTTCTTT. Translated: CASSEYQGGDTEAFF.

V is TRBV20-1 and J is TRBJ1-5; possible D gene TRBD1, 6 bases. Germline V gene lookup returns CDR1 DFQATT and CDR2 SNEGSKA (reference sequence). V was clipped by 5 bases and J by 11 bases, with 10 bases between them. This CDR3 has 10 amino acids. The CDR3 loop is CSARRQAQHF. Written as DNA, the CDR3 is TGCAGTGCTCGCCGACAGGCCCAGCATTTT.

This clonotype was detected only a few times. The rearrangement joins TRBV5-4 to TRBJ2-5; 7 nucleotides align to TRBD1. The CDR3 contains 16 residues. V shed 3 bases, J shed 0 bases, and the junction held 8 bases outside the gene matches. CDR1 is SGHNT, CDR2 YYREEE, per germline (reference sequence). The CDR3 bases are TGTGCCAGCAGCTCAGACCTACAGGGGAACCAAGAGACCCAGTACTTC. Translating gives CASSSDLQGNQETQYF. The full variable domain, its missing parts supplied by reference TRBV5-4 and TRBJ2-5, is ETGVTQSPTHLIKTRGQQVTLRCSSQSGHNTVSWYQQALGQGPQFIFQYYREEENGRGNFPPRFSGLQFPNYSSELNVNALELDDSALYLCASSSDLQGNQETQYFGPGTRLLVL.

The chain links TRBV15 to TRBJ2-5; 9 bases align to TRBD2. The CDR3 is 19 amino acids. Germline values: CDR1 LNHNV, CDR2 YYDKDF (reference sequence). The junction had 12 bases not matched to a gene; V was cut back by 0 bases and J by 1 base. The CDR3 bases are TGTGCCACCAGCAGAGATCGGGCTAGCGGGGATGATTTCCAAGAGACCCAGTACTTC. As protein: CATSRDRASGDDFQETQYF.

This clonotype has ten or more counts. V is TRBV2 and J is TRBJ1-6, with TRBD1 as a possible D gene (6 bases). Germline CDR1 reads SNHLY; CDR2 reads FYNNEI. The CDR3 sequence is 15 residues long. V lost 6 bases, J lost 5 bases, and 14 bases lay in between. The CDR3 DNA follows: TGTGCCAGCAGCGCAGACAGGACCCATAATTCACCCCTCCACTTT. Translation gives CASSADRTHNSPLHF.

CDR3 protein: CASSLDAGPNYGYTF. As DNA, the CDR3 is TGTGCCAGCAGCTTAGATGCAGGACCAAACTATGGCTACACCTTC. The chain links TRBV7-9 to TRBJ1-2; D ambiguous. V was shortened by 1 base and J by 2 bases, with 11 bases between the two germline ends. CDR1 is SEHNR and CDR2 is FQNEAQ in the germline V gene (reference sequence). The CDR3 totals 15 residues.

V usage is TRBV5-1 and J usage is TRBJ2-5; D possibly matches TRBD1 or TRBD2 (6 bases each). CDR3 length: 14 amino acids. From germline, CDR1 is SGHRS and CDR2 YFSETQ. The V gene lost 1 base and the J gene lost 4 bases, with 11 bases spanning the gap. Written as DNA, the CDR3 is TGCGCCAGCAGCTTGAGTCCGGGGGCAGAGACCCAGTACTTC. As protein: CASSLSPGAETQYF.

Of note for this clonotype: At one end the junction does not follow the germline gene, possibly because of a read error. The chain couples TRBV7-9 to TRBJ2-2; maybe TRBD2 (5 bases). Germline V gene data show CDR1 as SEHNR and CDR2 as FQNEAQ (reference sequence). The CDR3 length is 12 residues. Here the CDR3 reads CASIHLTGELSF. The CDR3 DNA follows: TGTGCCAGCATTCACCTCACCGGGGAGCTGTCTTTT. The full variable domain, in which reference TRBV7-9 and TRBJ2-2 provide the parts outside the CDR3, is DTGVSQNPRHKITKRGQNVTFRCDPISEHNRLYWYRQTLGQGPEFLTYFQNEAQLEKSRLLSDRFSAERPKGSFSTLEIQRTEQGDSAMYLCASIHLTGELSFGEGSRLTVL.

This clonotype has a handful of counts. The chain has TRBV24-1 and TRBJ2-7; D is possibly TRBD2 (6 bases). The CDR3 extends over 14 amino acids. Trimming left V 3 bases short and J 2 bases short, with 10 bases between. From germline, CDR1 is KGHDR and CDR2 SFDVKD. CDR3 nucleotide sequence: TGTGCCACCAGTGATGCGGGGACCACCTACGAGCAGTACTTC. Translated, it gives CATSDAGTTYEQYF.

This clonotype came up a few times. The rearrangement links TRBV7-3 to TRBJ1-2, with unresolved D. The CDR3 is made up of 16 amino acids. CDR1 is SGHTA and CDR2 is FQGTGA in the germline V gene. The V end was cut by 5 bases, the J end by 0 bases, with 16 bases between. CDR3 sequence: CASSPVMGSANYGYTF. The CDR3 DNA reads as TGTGCCAGCAGCCCGGTCATGGGATCGGCTAACTATGGCTACACCTTC.

This clonotype was observed a single time. The gene calls are TRBV20-1 and TRBJ2-7; unclear D gene. V was clipped by 0 bases and J by 3 bases, with 12 bases between them. Germline assignment: CDR1 DFQATT and CDR2 SNEGSKA (reference sequence). CDR3 length: 14 amino acids. In DNA, the CDR3 is TGCAGTGCTAGAGACGTCCGGGCCGGCTACGAGCAGTACTTC. This gives the protein CSARDVRAGYEQYF.

The chain joins TRBV20-1 to TRBJ2-5; D remains ambiguous. The CDR3 is 13 amino acids. The germline gives CDR1 DFQATT, CDR2 SNEGSKA (reference sequence). Trimming removed 1 base from V and 2 bases from J, with 8 bases in between. The CDR3 DNA follows: TGCAGTGCTAGAGTCACCGGTCAAGAGACCCAGTACTTC. Amino acid sequence: CSARVTGQETQYF.

This sequence joins TRBV10-3 and TRBJ2-7, with 7 nucleotides matching TRBD1. Germline CDR1 reads ENHRY; CDR2 reads SYGVKD. CDR3 size: 12 residues. Trimming cost V 6 bases and J 1 base; bases outside gene matches: 0. CDR3 bases: TGTGCCATCAGGGGACAGTCCTACGAGCAGTACTTC. Its translation: CAIRGQSYEQYF.

This clonotype came up a few times. V gene TRBV7-9 combines with J gene TRBJ2-2, with 11 nucleotides matching TRBD1. CDR1 SEHNR and CDR2 FQNEAQ come from the germline V gene (reference sequence). The CDR3 covers 17 residues. With 5 bases clipped from V and 4 bases from J, the junction kept 9 bases outside the gene matches. CDR3 residues: CASSPRGQGAGTGELFF. The CDR3, as DNA: TGTGCCAGCAGCCCTAGAGGACAGGGGGCGGGCACCGGGGAGCTGTTTTTT.

The chain recombines TRBV2 with TRBJ1-4; TRBD1 aligns across 8 bases. The CDR3 spans 14 residues. Unmatched junction bases numbered 9, after V lost 7 bases and J lost 8 bases. Germline CDR1 and CDR2: SNHLY and FYNNEI. CDR3 bases: TGTGCCAGCAACCTCAGGGGGCGCTGGGAAAAACTGTTTTTT. Protein sequence: CASNLRGRWEKLFF.

This sequence joins TRBV7-2 and TRBJ1-4; D perhaps matches TRBD1 (5 bases). CDR1 is SGHTA, CDR2 FQGNSA, per germline. The V end lost 10 bases, the J end lost 3 bases, and 12 bases lay between the germline ends. This CDR3 spans 13 amino acids. CDR3 nucleotide sequence: TGTGCCACTTCGACAGTTGCTAATGAAAAACTGTTTTTT. Its protein product is CATSTVANEKLFF.